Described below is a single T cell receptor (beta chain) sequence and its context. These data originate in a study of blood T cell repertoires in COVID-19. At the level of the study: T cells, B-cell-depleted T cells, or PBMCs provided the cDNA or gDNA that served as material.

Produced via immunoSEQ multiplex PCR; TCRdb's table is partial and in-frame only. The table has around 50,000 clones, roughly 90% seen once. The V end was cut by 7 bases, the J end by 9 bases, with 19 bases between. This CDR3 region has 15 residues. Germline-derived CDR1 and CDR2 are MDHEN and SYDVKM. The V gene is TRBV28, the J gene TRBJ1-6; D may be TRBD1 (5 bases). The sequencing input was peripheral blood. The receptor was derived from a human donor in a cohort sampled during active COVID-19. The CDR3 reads CASTQNQGRSSPLHF. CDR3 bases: TGTGCCAGCACCCAAAATCAGGGAAGGAGTTCACCCCTCCACTTT.